This is a list of T cell receptor beta chains from one sample in a study of shared clonotypes between healthy human individuals. Assay used: immunoSEQ multiplex PCR; TCRdb lists only in-frame clones, some missing. The sample holds roughly 1.4 million clones, 98% seen once. The sequenced sample consisted of naive CD4+ T cells sorted from blood. These receptors were collected from a man aged 25-45 years in good health. The CDR3 runs from the conserved cysteine through the conserved F or W. Each record gives: CDR3 length, V gene, CDR3 protein.

15 | TRBV30 | CAWSATPAGNYGYTF
16 | TRBV18 | CASSPTHGVRGPEQYF
15 | TRBV27 | CASGLGHPTGNTIYF
12 | TRBV2 | CASSLGTDTQYF
15 | TRBV5-4 | CASRWTSGSTDTQYF
15 | TRBV6-5 | CASTSQGASYNEQFF
15 | TRBV7-2 | CASKRLAGIENEQFF
15 | TRBV9 | CASSRGGHGTDTQYF
15 | TRBV7-6 | CASSLRSGGGDIQYF
15 | TRBV18 | CASSIGQGPSYEQYF
18 | TRBV5-1 | CASSPGILGTLANNEQFF
16 | TRBV27 | CASSFRRDRGRNTQYF
17 | TRBV19 | CASRPDLGLGSNQPQHF
13 | TRBV7-7 | CASSLGGTGELFF
16 | TRBV4-3 | CASSQASGSSYNEQFF
11 | TRBV20-1 | CSARGVREQFF
14 | TRBV19 | CASSLRTAGNTIYF
17 | TRBV9 | CASSVDGRVFSAETQYF
14 | TRBV25-1 | CASSGPTSTDTQYF
17 | TRBV18 | CASSPLGTGPAGGELFF
12 | TRBV28 | CASSPDSYEQYF
15 | TRBV5-1 | CASSLDGLNDYGYTF
16 | TRBV18 | CASSPLGQSTNYGYTF
13 | TRBV7-2 | CASSPEGVQPQHF
18 | TRBV29-1 | CSVPVSGLAGGLSYEQYF
16 | TRBV18 | CASSPPLSAGGYEQYF
18 | TRBV7-9 | CASRLGSLAGGQDNEQFF
14 | TRBV9 | CASSVAPGNTEAFF
13 | TRBV28 | CASSFSLNQPQHF
12 | TRBV29-1 | CSARHGQETQYF
14 | TRBV30 | CAWMAGDIYYEQYF
15 | TRBV14 | CASSLSRTDGETQYF
16 | TRBV18 | CASSPSIGPISYEQYF
13 | TRBV2 | CASSTYSNQPQHF
15 | TRBV7-6 | CASSLKIAEDYEQYF
16 | TRBV4-1 | CASSQDRAAGANVLTF
15 | TRBV28 | CASSPTDGLNQPQHF
14 | TRBV5-1 | CASSLEARGREQYF
16 | TRBV6-5 | CASSLTGGRITDTQYF
15 | TRBV30 | CAWSRTVGEVYGYTF
15 | TRBV5-4 | CASSVGTGYNYEQYF
17 | TRBV5-1 | CASSRTSQGGGTDTQYF
15 | TRBV10-1 | CASSEAIGGRNEQFF
14 | TRBV4-1 | CASSRAGDSYEQYF
15 | TRBV7-2 | CASSLYGTGNTEAFF
13 | TRBV9 | CASNLGNTGELFF
13 | TRBV5-1 | CASRGGSNYGYTF
15 | TRBV4-1 | CASSQDLALRNEQFF
14 | TRBV29-1 | CSVDSPTGNYEQYF
15 | TRBV28 | CASSPPKLAVSEQYF
15 | TRBV2 | CASSVLRARQETQYF
16 | TRBV5-1 | CASSPGGFTGANVLTF
14 | TRBV7-8 | CASSQAGGPHTQYF